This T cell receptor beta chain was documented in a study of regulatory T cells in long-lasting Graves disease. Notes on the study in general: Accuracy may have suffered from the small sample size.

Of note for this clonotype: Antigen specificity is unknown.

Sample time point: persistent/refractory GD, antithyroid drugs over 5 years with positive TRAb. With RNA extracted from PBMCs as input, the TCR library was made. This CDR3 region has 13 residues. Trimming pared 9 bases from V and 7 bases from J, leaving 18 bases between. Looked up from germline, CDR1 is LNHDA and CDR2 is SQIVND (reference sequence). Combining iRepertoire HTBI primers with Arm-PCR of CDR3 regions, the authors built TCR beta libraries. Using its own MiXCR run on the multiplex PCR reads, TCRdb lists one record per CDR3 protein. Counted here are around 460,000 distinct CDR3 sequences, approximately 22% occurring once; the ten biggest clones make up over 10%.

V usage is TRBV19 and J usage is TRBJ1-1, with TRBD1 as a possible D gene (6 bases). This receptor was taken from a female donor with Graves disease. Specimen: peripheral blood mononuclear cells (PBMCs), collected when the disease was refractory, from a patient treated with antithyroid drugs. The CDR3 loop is CASRETGPLEAFF. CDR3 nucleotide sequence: TGTGCCAGCAGGGAAACAGGGCCCCTTGAAGCTTTCTTT.